The rows below give T cell receptor beta chains drawn from one sample of a study of response to subunit inactivated influenza vaccine. TCRdb re-derived calls from the RT-PCR reads in MiXCR, one entry per CDR3 protein. The sample includes about 160,000 distinct CDR3 sequences, approximately 10% of them seen just once. Sequences were derived from non-naive T cells sorted from PBMCs, sampled 40 to 50 days after vaccination. These receptors originate from a man in his fifties who received an inactivated influenza vaccine. Both conserved end residues are part of each CDR3. The D gene is left open where the match is weak. Not all rows give a size; the values are once, few, many and, for expanded clones, a class.

TRBJ2-1 | once | - | TRBV23-1 | CASSQAWTVLLYEQFF | TGCGCCAGCAGTCAGGCTTGGACGGTACTTCTCTATGAGCAGTTCTTC
TRBJ1-4 | - | - | TRBV20-1 | CSARDPKIREKLFF | TGCAGTGCGCGGGACCCGAAGATCCGTGAAAAACTGTTTTTT
TRBJ2-7 | few | TRBD1 | TRBV15 | CATSRSRGQLYEQYF | TGTGCCACCAGCAGATCAAGGGGGCAGCTCTACGAGCAGTACTTC
TRBJ1-4 | few | - | TRBV11-2 | CASSGRDTPDEKLFF | TGTGCCAGCAGCGGCCGGGACACCCCTGACGAAAAACTGTTTTTT
TRBJ2-2 | many | TRBD2 | TRBV27 | CASSLRGRVGTGELFF | TGTGCCAGCAGTTTACGTGGGAGGGTTGGCACCGGGGAGCTGTTTTTT
TRBJ2-3 | - | - | TRBV24-1 | CATSAVGDTQYF | TGTGCCACCAGTGCGGTAGGAGATACGCAGTATTTT
TRBJ2-7 | many | TRBD2 | TRBV12-3/TRBV12-4 | CASRGTSGGRQQYF | TGTGCCAGCAGAGGGACTAGCGGGGGCCGACAGCAGTACTTC
TRBJ2-2 | - | - | TRBV7-2 | CASSSQQETGELFF | TGTGCCAGCAGCTCCCAGCAGGAGACCGGGGAGCTGTTTTTT
TRBJ2-7 | - | - | TRBV18 | CASSGPPTPYSHTYEQYF | TGTGCCAGCTCAGGACCCCCGACGCCGTACTCGCACACCTACGAGCAGTACTTC
TRBJ2-2 | - | - | TRBV7-7 | CASSLGRSLNTGELFF | TGTGCCAGCAGTTTGGGACGGAGCTTGAACACCGGGGAGCTGTTTTTT
TRBJ2-1 | few | - | TRBV10-3 | CAISEFGRTSSSYNEQFF | TGTGCCATCAGTGAATTTGGGCGAACTTCGAGCTCCTACAATGAGCAGTTCTTC
TRBJ2-7 | - | - | TRBV20-1 | CSARPRGSSYEQYF | TGCAGTGCTAGACCCCGGGGAAGCTCCTACGAGCAGTACTTC
TRBJ1-1 | - | - | TRBV12-3/TRBV12-4 | CAGSFLGARAFF | TGTGCCGGCAGTTTCCTGGGGGCAAGGGCTTTCTTT
TRBJ2-7 | many | - | TRBV6-2/TRBV6-3 | CASSLSTYEQYF | TGTGCCAGCAGTTTGTCCACCTACGAGCAGTACTTC
TRBJ2-3 | - | - | TRBV7-8 | CASSLGQGLADTQYF | TGTGCCAGCAGCTTGGGGCAGGGTCTCGCAGATACGCAGTATTTT
TRBJ2-7 | few | - | TRBV2 | CASTGWGKSSYEQYF | TGTGCCAGCACCGGGTGGGGAAAAAGCTCCTACGAGCAGTACTTC
TRBJ2-7 | few | TRBD2 | TRBV29-1 | CSVVRVGGGGSEQYF | TGCAGCGTCGTAAGGGTAGGCGGGGGGGGCAGCGAGCAGTACTTC
TRBJ2-1 | - | TRBD1 | TRBV7-8 | CASSSKTRDRVTYNEQFF | TGTGCCAGCAGCTCTAAGACCCGGGACAGGGTCACTTACAATGAGCAGTTCTTC
TRBJ1-1 | - | - | TRBV29-1 | CSVEAGRRGGWVEAFF | TGCAGCGTTGAAGCTGGACGCCGAGGAGGGTGGGTTGAAGCTTTCTTT
TRBJ2-2 | few | TRBD2 | TRBV12-3/TRBV12-4 | CASSLSWGGAGELFF | TGTGCCAGCAGTTTATCGTGGGGGGGGGCCGGGGAGCTGTTTTTT
TRBJ1-1 | few | TRBD1 | TRBV29-1 | CSVEVQGGTEAFF | TGCAGCGTTGAGGTCCAGGGGGGCACTGAAGCTTTCTTT
TRBJ2-3 | many | - | TRBV5-1 | CASSPPGNTDTQYF | TGCGCCAGCAGCCCCCCGGGAAACACAGATACGCAGTATTTT